The 27 T cell receptor beta chains below come from one sample, sequenced in a study of blood T cell repertoires in COVID-19. Profiled with immunoSEQ multiplex PCR; TCRdb holds only in-frame clones, not every one. The sample lists 200,000 to 250,000 clones, approximately 83% occurring once. The sample taken for sequencing was peripheral blood. The receptors stem from a young man who had recovered from COVID-19.

This clone was observed many times. The V and J genes are TRBV7-9 and TRBJ1-3; possible D gene TRBD1, 5 bases. V was clipped by 5 bases and J by 2 bases, with 16 bases between them. Per germline, CDR1 SEHNR and CDR2 FQNEAQ (reference sequence). CDR3 length equals 16 residues. The CDR3 DNA reads TGTGCCAGCAGCCCCGATTGGGGGAGGGCTGGAAACACCATATATTTT. Translating gives CASSPDWGRAGNTIYF.

The chain employs TRBV7-6 and TRBJ2-1, with D perhaps TRBD1 (6 bases). The CDR3 is 15 amino acids. V shed 4 bases and J shed 0 bases, with 10 bases lying between them. The germline V gene has CDR1 SGHVS and CDR2 FNYEAQ. The CDR3 region is CASSSHRDSYNEQFF. The CDR3 nucleotides are TGTGCCAGCAGCTCCCACAGGGACTCCTACAATGAGCAGTTCTTC.

This clone was observed once. The chain joins TRBV11-2 to TRBJ2-3; no firm D call. Germline assignment: CDR1 SGHAT and CDR2 FQNNGV. The length of the CDR3 is 12 residues. The V end was cut by 4 bases, the J end by 4 bases, with 6 bases between. DNA of the CDR3: TGTGCCAGCAGCTCGCTAGCAGATACGCAGTATTTT. Protein sequence: CASSSLADTQYF.

This clone was seen once. This chain links TRBV5-5 with TRBJ2-5; TRBD2 is a possible D gene (6 bases). Germline values: CDR1 SGHKS, CDR2 YYEKEE (reference sequence). The CDR3 is 15 amino acids. With 4 bases removed from V and 5 bases from J, the gap between germline ends came to 18 bases. The CDR3 region is CASSQDVGGEETQYF. DNA of the CDR3: TGTGCCAGCAGCCAAGACGTGGGGGGAGAGGAGACCCAGTACTTC.

The chain carries TRBV7-2 and TRBJ1-2; D is perhaps TRBD1 (5 bases). The CDR3 is 13 residues long. Germline V gives CDR1 SGHTA, CDR2 FQGNSA. The V end lost 5 bases, the J end lost 9 bases, and 16 bases lay between the germline ends. Here the CDR3 reads CASSRRQLARYTF. Written as DNA, the CDR3 is TGTGCCAGCAGCCGTAGACAGTTGGCGCGCTACACCTTC. Full variable domain (missing parts from reference TRBV7-2 and TRBJ1-2): GAGVSQSPSNKVTEKGKDVELRCDPISGHTALYWYRQSLGQGLEFLIYFQGNSAPDKSGLPSDRFSAERTGGSVSTLTIQRTQQEDSAVYLCASSRRQLARYTFGSGTRLTVV.

This rearrangement joins TRBV15 to TRBJ2-5; 7 bases fit TRBD2. The length of the CDR3 is 16 residues. CDR1 is LNHNV and CDR2 is YYDKDF in the germline V gene (reference sequence). V trimming: 0 bases; J trimming: 4 bases; junction bases outside the gene matches: 8. CDR3 nucleotides: TGTGCCACCAGCAGAGATTTGGGGGGGGATGGAGAGACCCAGTACTTC. Translated: CATSRDLGGDGETQYF.

The genes are TRBV24-1 and TRBJ2-2; 8 nucleotides line up with TRBD2. CDR3 length equals 15 residues. Germline V gene sequence: CDR1 KGHDR, CDR2 SFDVKD. Germline trimming cut 7 bases from V and 2 bases from J; bases unmatched to any gene: 5. CDR3 loop: CATSGGATNTGELFF. The CDR3, as DNA: TGTGCCACCAGCGGGGGGGCCACAAACACCGGGGAGCTGTTTTTT.

The rearrangement joins TRBV18 to TRBJ1-3, with a weak D call TRBD1 (6 bases). The CDR3 loop spans 16 amino acids. Looked up from germline, CDR1 is KGHSH and CDR2 is LQKENI. V lost 4 bases and J lost 4, with 17 bases in between. The CDR3 loop is CASSLQGEPYGNTIYF. Written as DNA, the CDR3 is TGTGCCAGCTCACTACAGGGTGAACCGTACGGAAACACCATATATTTT.

This clone was seen only a few times. CDR3 protein: CASSLTYSNEQFF. The CDR3 bases are TGTGCCAGCAGTCTAACGTACAGCAATGAGCAGTTCTTC. V gene TRBV27 combines with J gene TRBJ2-1; D unclear. Trimming took off 5 bases at V and 6 bases at J, with 11 bases between the two ends. This CDR3 is 13 amino acids long. Germline V lookup: CDR1 MNHEY, CDR2 SMNVEV (reference sequence).

This chain links TRBV2 with TRBJ2-1; D might be TRBD2 (5 bases). The V gene lost 5 bases and the J gene lost 3 bases, with 20 bases spanning the gap. The CDR3 spans 17 residues. Germline V gene lookup returns CDR1 SNHLY and CDR2 FYNNEI. The CDR3 reads CASSPASTFLRYNEQFF. CDR3 bases: TGTGCCAGCAGTCCCGCTAGCACCTTTCTCCGCTACAATGAGCAGTTCTTC. The full variable domain, rest sourced from reference TRBV2 and TRBJ2-1, is EPEVTQTPSHQVTQMGQEVILRCVPISNHLYFYWYRQILGQKVEFLVSFYNNEISEKSEIFDDQFSVERPDGSNFTLKIRSTKLEDSAMYFCASSPASTFLRYNEQFFGPGTRLTVL.

In DNA, the CDR3 is TGTGCCAGCAGCATAAAGACAGGACATCAAGAGACCCAGTACTTC. The encoded protein is CASSIKTGHQETQYF. This chain uses TRBV5-4 with TRBJ2-5, with D perhaps matching TRBD1 (6 bases). The CDR3 covers 15 residues. The V end lost 4 bases, the J end lost 2 bases, and 15 bases lay between the germline ends. CDR1 is SGHNT, CDR2 YYREEE, per germline (reference sequence).

This sequence joins TRBV10-1 and TRBJ2-1; tentatively, D is TRBD2 (5 bases). The germline V gene has CDR1 WNHNN and CDR2 SYGVQD (reference sequence). The CDR3 spans 15 residues. Trimming took 3 bases from V and 6 from J, leaving 15 bases between them. CDR3: CASSDEGTGRNEQFF. CDR3 nucleotides: TGCGCCAGCAGTGATGAGGGAACTGGTCGCAATGAGCAGTTCTTC.

The chain joins TRBV5-1 to TRBJ1-4, with 8 bases lining up with TRBD1. V lost 3 bases, J lost 2 bases, and 3 bases stayed unmatched. CDR3 size: 15 residues. Germline V gene data show CDR1 as SGHRS and CDR2 as YFSETQ. CDR3 in amino acids: CASSYQGATNEKLFF. DNA of the CDR3: TGCGCCAGCAGCTACCAGGGGGCGACTAATGAAAAACTGTTTTTT.

The V gene is TRBV12-5, the J gene TRBJ2-1; tentative D call: TRBD2 (6 bases). The ends were cut back, 4 bases at V and 4 bases at J, with 20 bases in the middle. CDR1 is LGHNT and CDR2 is FRNRAP in the germline V gene. The length of the CDR3 is 17 residues. CDR3 amino acids: CASGSRSAGPRYNEQFF. CDR3 bases: TGTGCTAGTGGTTCCCGCTCCGCGGGACCCCGATACAATGAGCAGTTCTTC. Looking up the rest from reference TRBV12-5 and TRBJ2-1 gives the full variable domain: DARVTQTPRHKVTEMGQEVTMRCQPILGHNTVFWYRQTMMQGLELLAYFRNRAPLDDSGMPKDRFSAEMPDATLATLKIQPSEPRDSAVYFCASGSRSAGPRYNEQFFGPGTRLTVL.

Regarding this clone: Sequence at one end of the junction differs from germline and may be a read error. V is TRBV3-1 (or the pseudogene TRBV3-2) and J is TRBJ1-2; weak D call: TRBD1 (5 bases). The CDR3 sequence is 13 residues long. From germline, CDR1 is LGHDT and CDR2 YNNKEL (reference sequence). The CDR3 DNA reads TGTGCCAGCCGCCAAGGGCAGGGTATTGGCTACACCTTC. Translation: CASRQGQGIGYTF.

The gene calls are TRBV11-2 and TRBJ2-7; 7 bases are a match to TRBD1. The CDR3 length is 15 residues. Looked up from germline, CDR1 is SGHAT and CDR2 is FQNNGV. V dropped 5 bases and J dropped 2; count of bases not matched to a gene: 9. For the CDR3, the DNA is TGTGCCAGCAGCCCTTCAACCGGGACAGCCTACGAGCAGTACTTC. It encodes CASSPSTGTAYEQYF.

A remark on this clone: At one of its ends the junction is not consistent with the germline gene, which may arise from a read error. The J gene is TRBJ2-3, the V gene TRBV7-2; D might be TRBD1 (6 bases). This CDR3 is 12 amino acids long. Germline V gene data show CDR1 as SGHTA and CDR2 as FQGNSA. CDR3 protein: CASSSYRDTEYF. CDR3 DNA sequence: TGTGCCAGCAGCTCCTACAGGGATACGGAGTATTTT.

The chain combines TRBV4-1 with TRBJ1-4; possible D gene TRBD1, 6 bases. The CDR3 extends over 14 amino acids. Per germline, CDR1 MGHRA and CDR2 YSYEKL. V shed 6 bases and J shed 8 bases, with 16 bases lying between them. The CDR3 sequence is CASSKQGKDEKLFF. Here the CDR3 DNA reads TGCGCCAGCAGTAAACAGGGAAAGGACGAAAAACTGTTTTTT.

The rearrangement uses TRBV15 and TRBJ1-3; the D gene is possibly TRBD1 (6 bases). The CDR3 has 15 residues. The V end was cut by 1 base, the J end by 2 bases, with 9 bases between. CDR1 and CDR2 from the germline V gene are LNHNV and YYDKDF (reference sequence). CDR3 sequence (DNA): TGTGCCACCAGCAGAGCCAGGGGCCCTGGAAACACCATATATTTT. This gives the protein CATSRARGPGNTIYF.

To note about this clone: Additional DNA sequences in this sample encode the identical CDR3. V is TRBV7-9 and J is TRBJ1-1; the D gene is possibly TRBD1 (5 bases). The CDR3 consists of 14 residues. The germline CDR1 and CDR2 sequences are SEHNR and FQNEAQ (reference sequence). The germline V and J ends were trimmed by 3 bases and 1 base, with 9 bases remaining between them. CDR3 sequence: CASSFGQGNTEAFF. The CDR3 DNA is TGTGCCAGCAGCTTTGGGCAGGGGAACACTGAAGCTTTCTTT.

The chain uses TRBV21-1 and TRBJ2-1; TRBD1, the table's D call, was not compared with the DNA. TRBV21-1 represents a pseudogene. CDR3 length: 19 residues. CDR3: CASSLGQGSLCSTYNEQFF. CDR3 nucleotide sequence: TGTGCCAGCAGCCTCGGACAGGGAAGCCTTTGCTCTACCTACAATGAGCAGTTCTTC.

The chain joins TRBV4-2 to TRBJ2-5, with D possibly TRBD2 on 6 matching bases. CDR1 LGHNA and CDR2 YNFKEQ come from the germline V gene. CDR3 length: 17 amino acids. Trimming cost V 3 bases and J 0 bases, with 17 bases left between them. The CDR3 coding sequence is TGTGCCAGCAGCCAGAACCGGGACTCAAGAAACCAAGAGACCCAGTACTTC. It specifies CASSQNRDSRNQETQYF.

The CDR3 nucleotides are TGCGCCAGCAGCTTGGGGCGCCCAGGGGGCAGTTCACCCCTCCACTTT. Protein product: CASSLGRPGGSSPLHF. This chain uses TRBV5-1 with TRBJ1-6; 8 bases line up with TRBD1. Germline V gene data show CDR1 as SGHRS and CDR2 as YFSETQ. Germline trimming cut 0 bases from V and 9 bases from J; bases unmatched to any gene: 8. CDR3 length: 16 amino acids.

V gene TRBV5-1 combines with J gene TRBJ1-2; D is ambiguous. CDR3 length equals 16 residues. The germline V and J ends were trimmed by 1 base and 3 bases, with 16 bases remaining between them. Per germline, CDR1 SGHRS and CDR2 YFSETQ. The chain's CDR3 is CASSLPLAGPDYGYTF. For the CDR3, the DNA is TGCGCCAGCAGCTTGCCCCTCGCGGGTCCGGACTATGGCTACACCTTC.

This clone occurred a few times. Additional DNA sequences in this sample encode the identical CDR3. The gene calls are TRBV5-1 and TRBJ1-1; D call uncertain. Germline assignment: CDR1 SGHRS and CDR2 YFSETQ. Between the trimmed V and J ends, which lost 5 bases and 4 bases, there was a span of 9 bases. This CDR3 has 12 amino acids. The CDR3 region is CASSPPGTEAFF. The CDR3 coding sequence is TGCGCCAGCAGTCCCCCGGGCACTGAAGCTTTCTTT.

V gene TRBV4-2 combines with J gene TRBJ1-5; 10 bases fit TRBD1. The CDR3 covers 16 residues. Looked up from germline, CDR1 is LGHNA and CDR2 is YNFKEQ. The trim removed 3 bases at V and 6 bases at J, leaving 8 bases unmatched. The CDR3 nucleotides are TGTGCCAGCAGCCAGGAAACTGGACAGGGGGGTCAGCCCCAGCATTTT. The encoded protein is CASSQETGQGGQPQHF.

The rearrangement links TRBV5-1 to TRBJ2-5; maybe TRBD1 (8 bases). This CDR3 has 17 amino acids. CDR1 is SGHRS, CDR2 YFSETQ, per germline. Trimming removed 0 bases at V and 2 bases at J, with 17 bases between. The DNA of the CDR3 is TGCGCCAGCAGCTTGGGGACAGGACAGGGAGGGCAAGAGACCCAGTACTTC. Amino acid sequence: CASSLGTGQGGQETQYF. The whole variable domain, filled in from reference TRBV5-1 and TRBJ2-5, reads KAGVTQTPRYLIKTRGQQVTLSCSPISGHRSVSWYQQTPGQGLQFLFEYFSETQRNKGNFPGRFSGRQFSNSRSEMNVSTLELGDSALYLCASSLGTGQGGQETQYFGPGTRLLVL.